One sample yielded the 10 T cell receptor beta chains listed below, sequenced in a study of T cell responses to AZD1222 COVID-19 vaccine. Produced via immunoSEQ multiplex PCR; TCRdb's table is partial and in-frame only. The sample carries over 150,000 clones, 90% to 95% recorded once. This material consisted of peripheral blood, taken 28 days after the second AZD1222 dose. All receptors derive from an adult who received the AZD1222 COVID-19 vaccine.

The V gene is TRBV5-8, the J gene TRBJ1-5; D is perhaps TRBD1 (5 bases). Germline CDR1 SGHTS, CDR2 YDEGEE. V lost 0 bases and J 5 bases, leaving 6 bases between the germline ends. The CDR3 runs 13 residues. The CDR3 is CASSLGGHQPQHF. DNA for the CDR3: TGTGCCAGCAGCTTGGGGGGACATCAGCCCCAGCATTTT.

This chain uses TRBV7-9 with TRBJ1-1; 11 nucleotides line up with TRBD1. CDR1 and CDR2 from the germline V gene are SEHNR and FQNEAQ (reference sequence). Trimming took 4 bases from V and 5 from J; bases not matched to a gene: 12. The CDR3 contains 17 residues. DNA for the CDR3: TGTGCCAGCAGCTCATGGGACAGGGGGAGAAGGTGGACTGAAGCTTTCTTT. Translated, it gives CASSSWDRGRRWTEAFF. The entire variable domain, with the rest obtained from reference TRBV7-9 and TRBJ1-1, is as follows: DTGVSQNPRHKITKRGQNVTFRCDPISEHNRLYWYRQTLGQGPEFLTYFQNEAQLEKSRLLSDRFSAERPKGSFSTLEIQRTEQGDSAMYLCASSSWDRGRRWTEAFFGQGTRLTVV.

This clone appeared once. V gene TRBV11-3 combines with J gene TRBJ2-7, with D possibly TRBD1 on 6 matching bases. Trimming pared 4 bases from V and 3 bases from J, leaving 16 bases between. The V gene's germline CDR1 is SGHNT and CDR2 YENEEA. The CDR3 extends over 15 amino acids. The CDR3 reads CASSSRQAGDYEQYF. The CDR3 coding sequence is TGTGCCAGCAGCTCAAGACAGGCCGGAGACTACGAGCAGTACTTC.

This chain joins TRBV7-9 and TRBJ2-7; no clear D. V was clipped by 5 bases and J by 4 bases, with 12 bases between them. This CDR3 has 13 residues. Germline loops: CDR1 SEHNR, CDR2 FQNEAQ (reference sequence). The CDR3 DNA sequence: TGTGCCAGCAGCCGACCCTTCGGATACGAGCAGTACTTC. Translation gives CASSRPFGYEQYF.

The rearrangement uses TRBV5-1 and TRBJ1-1; unclear D gene. Germline CDR1 is SGHRS and CDR2 is YFSETQ. V gave up 3 bases and J gave up 0 bases, with 15 bases separating them. This CDR3 spans 16 amino acids. This CDR3 reads CASSSPPGVMNTEAFF. The CDR3 DNA follows: TGCGCCAGCAGCTCCCCCCCCGGGGTAATGAACACTGAAGCTTTCTTT.

The J gene is TRBJ2-7, the V gene TRBV7-2, with a weak D call TRBD1 (6 bases). This CDR3 contains 14 residues. The germline CDR1 and CDR2 sequences are SGHTA and FQGNSA. The V and J ends lost 5 bases and 3 bases respectively, with 14 bases between them. CDR3 sequence (DNA): TGTGCCAGCAGCGGACGGGGACATCACTACGAGCAGTACTTC. This gives the protein CASSGRGHHYEQYF.

This clone has just one count. The V call is TRBV9, the J call TRBJ1-3, with 8 bases fitting TRBD1. The CDR3 is 16 residues long. With 0 bases clipped from V and 2 bases from J, the junction kept 4 bases outside the gene matches. Germline CDR1 reads SGDLS; CDR2 reads YYNGEE. CDR3 in amino acids: CASSVDLQGAGNTIYF. The CDR3 DNA reads TGTGCCAGCAGCGTAGATCTACAGGGGGCTGGAAACACCATATATTTT.

V is TRBV3-1 (or the pseudogene TRBV3-2) and J is TRBJ2-3; a weak D match, TRBD2 (6 bases). In germline, CDR1 is LGHDT, CDR2 YNNKEL (reference sequence). CDR3 size: 17 residues. Trimming removed 4 bases at V and 3 bases at J, with 20 bases between. In nucleotides, the CDR3 is TGTGCCAGCAGCCCCGGGAGTTTGTATTTCACAACAGATACGCAGTATTTT. Translating gives CASSPGSLYFTTDTQYF.

This clone has only one observation. The chain couples TRBV7-8 to TRBJ1-1; 10 bases map to TRBD1. V lost 5 bases, J lost 1 base, and 4 bases stayed unmatched. Germline V gene data show CDR1 as SGHVS and CDR2 as FQNEAQ. The CDR3 totals 15 residues. The DNA for the CDR3 is TGTGCCAGCAGCCGACAGGGGGCAGCGAACACTGAAGCTTTCTTT. Translating gives CASSRQGAANTEAFF.

This chain connects TRBV19 to TRBJ1-5; no clear D gene. Per the germline V gene, CDR1 is LNHDA and CDR2 is SQIVND (reference sequence). CDR3 length: 15 residues. Trimming removed 7 bases at V and 1 base at J, with 14 bases between. Here the CDR3 DNA reads TGTGCCAGTAAATGGGGAGGTAGGAGCAATCAGCCCCAGCATTTT. It is translated as CASKWGGRSNQPQHF.